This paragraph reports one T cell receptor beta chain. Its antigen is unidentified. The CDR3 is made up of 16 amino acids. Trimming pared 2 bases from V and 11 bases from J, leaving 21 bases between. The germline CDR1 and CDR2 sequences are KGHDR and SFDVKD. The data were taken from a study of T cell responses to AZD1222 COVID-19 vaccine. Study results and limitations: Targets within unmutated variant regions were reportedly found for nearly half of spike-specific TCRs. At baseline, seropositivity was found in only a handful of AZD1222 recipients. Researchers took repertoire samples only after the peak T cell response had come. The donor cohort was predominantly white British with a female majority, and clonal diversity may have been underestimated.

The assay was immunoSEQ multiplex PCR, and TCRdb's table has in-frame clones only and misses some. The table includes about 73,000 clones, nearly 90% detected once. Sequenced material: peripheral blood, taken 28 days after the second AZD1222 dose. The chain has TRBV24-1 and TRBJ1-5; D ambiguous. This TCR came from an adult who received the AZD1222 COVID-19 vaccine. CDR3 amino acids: CATSDYTPQYRVAQHF. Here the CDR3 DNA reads TGTGCCACCAGTGATTACACCCCGCAGTACCGGGTGGCCCAGCATTTT.